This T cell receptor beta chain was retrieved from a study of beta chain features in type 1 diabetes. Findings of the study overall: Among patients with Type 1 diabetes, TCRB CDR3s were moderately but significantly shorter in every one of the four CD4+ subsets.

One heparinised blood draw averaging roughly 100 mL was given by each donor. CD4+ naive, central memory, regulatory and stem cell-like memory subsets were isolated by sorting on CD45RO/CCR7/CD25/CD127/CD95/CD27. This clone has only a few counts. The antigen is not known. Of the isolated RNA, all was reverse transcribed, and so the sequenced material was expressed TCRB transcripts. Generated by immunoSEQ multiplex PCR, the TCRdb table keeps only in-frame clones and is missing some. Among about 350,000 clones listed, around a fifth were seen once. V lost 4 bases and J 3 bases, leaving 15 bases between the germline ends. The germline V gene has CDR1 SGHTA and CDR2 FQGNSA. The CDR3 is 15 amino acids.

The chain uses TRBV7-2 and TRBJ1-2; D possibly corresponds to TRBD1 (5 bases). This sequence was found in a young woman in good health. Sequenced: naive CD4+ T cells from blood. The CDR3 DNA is TGTGCCAGCAGCTACTTTGAAGGGGCCGACTATGGCTACACCTTC. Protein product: CASSYFEGADYGYTF.